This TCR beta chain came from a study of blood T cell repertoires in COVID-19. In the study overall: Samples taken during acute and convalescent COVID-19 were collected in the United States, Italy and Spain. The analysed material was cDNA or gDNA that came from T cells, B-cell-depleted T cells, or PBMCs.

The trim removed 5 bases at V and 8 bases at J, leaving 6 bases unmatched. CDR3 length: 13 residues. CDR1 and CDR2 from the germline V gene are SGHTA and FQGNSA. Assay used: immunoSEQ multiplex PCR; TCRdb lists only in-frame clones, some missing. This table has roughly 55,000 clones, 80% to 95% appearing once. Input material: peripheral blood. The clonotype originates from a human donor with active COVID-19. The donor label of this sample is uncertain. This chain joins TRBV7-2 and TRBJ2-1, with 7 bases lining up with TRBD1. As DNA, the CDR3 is TGTGCCAGCAGCCTCGGACAGGCATATGAGCAGTTCTTC. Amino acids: CASSLGQAYEQFF.